The next 19 T cell receptor beta chains were all read from a single sample in a study of T cells in Graves' hyperthyroidism and ophthalmopathy. TCR beta CDR3 region amplification was performed from RNA transcripts. RT-PCR in the first round (using the HTBI primer set) targeted the TCR CDR3. MiXCR was run by TCRdb on the multiplex PCR reads, yielding one entry per CDR3 protein. The sample carries fewer than 400,000 distinct CDR3 sequences, around a quarter recorded once. The material sequenced was blood. These receptors were collected from a man in his fifties or sixties with Graves' hyperthyroidism.

This clonotype was detected a few times. Written as DNA, the CDR3 is TGTGCCACCAGTGATTGGGGAAACGCGAACACCGGGGAGCTGTTTTTT. It encodes CATSDWGNANTGELFF. The chain carries TRBV24-1 and TRBJ2-2; no firm D call. The CDR3 contains 16 residues. CDR1 is KGHDR and CDR2 is SFDVKD in the germline V gene. Trimming stripped 2 bases from V and 0 bases from J, with 9 bases between.

In its sample, this clonotype was seen many times. The CDR3 nucleotides are TGTGCCAGCAGCACGACAGTTGAGCAGTTCTTC. It is translated as CASSTTVEQFF. The V and J genes are TRBV11-1 and TRBJ2-1; D is perhaps TRBD1 (5 bases). Trimming cost V 5 bases and J 9 bases, with 8 bases left between them. The length of the CDR3 is 11 residues. The germline V gene has CDR1 SGHAT and CDR2 FQDESV (reference sequence).

The table lists this clonotype with a few counts. The V gene is TRBV11-3, the J gene TRBJ2-5; 7 nucleotides line up with TRBD2. This CDR3 is built from 17 residues. Germline V gives CDR1 SGHNT, CDR2 YENEEA. The V segment lost 1 base and the J segment 5 bases; nucleotides outside the gene matches: 13. CDR3 DNA sequence: TGTGCCAGCAGCTTAGGGCTTGGGAGCGGGGTAGAGGAGACCCAGTACTTC. This codes for CASSLGLGSGVEETQYF.

The chain has TRBV20-1 and TRBJ1-1, with D unclear. With 6 bases removed from V and 3 bases from J, the gap between germline ends came to 14 bases. The CDR3 length is 13 residues. Germline CDR1 reads DFQATT; CDR2 reads SNEGSKA (reference sequence). The CDR3 reads CSARRYTDTEAFF. For the CDR3, the DNA is TGCAGTGCAAGGCGGTATACTGACACTGAAGCTTTCTTT.

This clonotype has only a few counts. V gene TRBV7-7 combines with J gene TRBJ2-5, with D maybe TRBD1 (6 bases). CDR1 and CDR2 from the germline V gene are SSHAT and FNYEAQ (reference sequence). The CDR3 is made up of 15 amino acids. With 5 bases removed from V and 1 base from J, the gap between germline ends came to 14 bases. CDR3 loop: CASSTGAGVQETQYF. DNA for the CDR3: TGTGCCAGCAGCACCGGCGCAGGGGTCCAAGAGACCCAGTACTTC.

This clonotype was seen many times. The chain couples TRBV11-2 to TRBJ2-5; maybe TRBD1 (5 bases). V was clipped by 4 bases and J by 5 bases, with 11 bases between them. Germline-derived CDR1 and CDR2 are SGHAT and FQNNGV. This CDR3 spans 13 amino acids. Here the CDR3 reads CASSSQGRETQYF. CDR3 coding DNA: TGTGCCAGCAGCTCTCAGGGTCGGGAGACCCAGTACTTC.

The chain employs TRBV7-6 and TRBJ2-3, with TRBD2 as a possible D gene (7 bases). The V gene lost 5 bases and the J gene lost 2 bases, with 14 bases spanning the gap. Germline V gives CDR1 SGHVS, CDR2 FNYEAQ. CDR3 length equals 15 residues. The DNA of the CDR3 is TGTGCCAGCAGCCAATTAGGGGGGGCCACAGATACGCAGTATTTT. Residues: CASSQLGGATDTQYF.

This clonotype was seen a few times. The CDR3 sequence is CASSASISGVPPQDTQYF. The CDR3 DNA follows: TGTGCCAGCAGCGCATCGATTTCGGGAGTCCCCCCACAGGATACGCAGTATTTT. The chain recombines TRBV9 with TRBJ2-3, with a possible D match to TRBD2 (6 bases). V was shortened by 3 bases and J by 6 bases, with 26 bases between the two germline ends. The germline CDR1 and CDR2 sequences are SGDLS and YYNGEE. The length of the CDR3 is 18 residues.

The chain combines TRBV29-1 with TRBJ2-1, with TRBD2 identical over 7 bases. The CDR3 consists of 11 residues. J was trimmed by 10 bases and V by 6 bases; bases with no gene match: 6. Germline lookup yields CDR1 SQVTM and CDR2 ANQGSEA. CDR3 nucleotides: TGCAGCGTCAGCCGAGCGGGAGAGCAGTTCTTC. This sequence encodes CSVSRAGEQFF.

This chain links TRBV27 with TRBJ2-1, with D unresolved. This CDR3 is built from 14 residues. CDR1 and CDR2 from the germline V gene are MNHEY and SMNVEV (reference sequence). The V and J ends lost 2 bases and 5 bases respectively, with 10 bases between them. The CDR3 DNA reads as TGTGCCAGCAGTTTACTGTTTGAGCACAATGAGCAGTTCTTC. Translation: CASSLLFEHNEQFF.

The chain links TRBV11-2 to TRBJ2-7; TRBD2 agrees at 15 bases. The DNA end is a closer match to TRBJ2-1, so the J assignment may be wrong. This CDR3 has 19 residues. CDR1 is SGHAT, CDR2 FQNNGV, per germline. Written as DNA, the CDR3 is TGTGCCAGCTCAACCAAGGCGGGACTAGCGGGAGGTTTAACCTACGAGCAGTTCTTC. Translation gives CASSTKAGLAGGLTYEQFF.

The rearrangement links TRBV27 to TRBJ1-3, with D maybe TRBD1 (5 bases). The CDR3 runs 14 residues. Trimming shortened V by 4 bases and J by 0 bases, and 7 bases separated the two germline ends. The germline V gene has CDR1 MNHEY and CDR2 SMNVEV (reference sequence). This chain's CDR3 is CASSSDSSGNTIYF. DNA of the CDR3: TGTGCCAGCAGTTCCGACAGCTCTGGAAACACCATATATTTT.

The gene calls are TRBV24-1 and TRBJ2-3, with a tentative D call TRBD2 (6 bases). Trimming cost V 4 bases and J 5 bases, with 18 bases left between them. The germline V gene encodes CDR1 KGHDR and CDR2 SFDVKD. This CDR3 has 16 residues. The chain's CDR3 is CATSEPGRGAGDTQYF. The CDR3 DNA follows: TGTGCCACCAGTGAACCGGGGCGGGGTGCTGGAGATACGCAGTATTTT.

In this sample, this clonotype turned up a few times. The chain joins TRBV4-1 to TRBJ1-6; TRBD1 agrees at 7 bases. V was clipped by 0 bases and J by 10 bases; unmatched bases: 12. This CDR3 region has 17 residues. Germline CDR1 and CDR2: MGHRA and YSYEKL. CDR3 loop: CASSQEGNRGRGSPLHF. DNA for the CDR3: TGCGCCAGCAGCCAAGAGGGTAACAGGGGACGAGGGTCACCCCTCCACTTT.

V gene TRBV6-9 combines with J gene TRBJ2-6, with D perhaps matching TRBD2 (5 bases). This CDR3 contains 14 residues. Germline lookup yields CDR1 MNHGY and CDR2 SVAAGI. The V gene lost 3 bases and the J gene lost 3 bases, with 6 bases spanning the gap. This CDR3 reads CASSYSGGANVLTF. The CDR3 DNA reads as TGTGCCAGCAGTTACAGCGGTGGGGCCAACGTCCTGACTTTC.

The V call is TRBV10-3, the J call TRBJ2-2, with TRBD2 identical over 8 bases. With 10 bases clipped from V and 0 bases from J, the junction kept 19 bases outside the gene matches. CDR3 length equals 19 residues. The germline V gene encodes CDR1 ENHRY and CDR2 SYGVKD. CDR3 sequence: CATGGQSSGFPANTGELFF. The DNA for the CDR3 is TGTGCCACCGGGGGCCAATCTAGCGGGTTCCCGGCGAACACCGGGGAGCTGTTTTTT.

The gene calls are TRBV11-1 and TRBJ2-5; tentative D call: TRBD2 (5 bases). CDR1 SGHAT and CDR2 FQDESV come from the germline V gene (reference sequence). The CDR3 contains 14 residues. V lost 3 bases and J 5 bases, leaving 13 bases between the germline ends. The CDR3 DNA reads as TGTGCCAGCAGCTTGGCCGGGAATGGCGAGACCCAGTACTTC. Its translation: CASSLAGNGETQYF.

In its sample, this clonotype was seen a few times. The chain is built from TRBV6-1 and TRBJ1-4; D is perhaps TRBD1 (5 bases). This CDR3 contains 14 residues. V gave up 7 bases and J gave up 4 bases, with 13 bases separating them. CDR1 is MNHNS and CDR2 is SASEGT in the germline V gene. The CDR3 DNA sequence: TGTGCCAGCACTCAGACAGTGATTAATGAAAAACTGTTTTTT. It specifies CASTQTVINEKLFF.

There are a few counts of this clonotype. The chain has TRBV3-1 and TRBJ2-3; 10 bases line up with TRBD2. Germline CDR1 LGHDT, CDR2 YNNKEL (reference sequence). The V and J ends lost 3 bases and 5 bases, in that order; junction bases with no gene match: 8. The CDR3 consists of 16 residues. The CDR3 sequence: CASSQTLSGRLDTQYF. The CDR3 DNA reads as TGTGCCAGCAGCCAGACCCTTAGCGGGAGGTTAGATACGCAGTATTTT.